This T cell receptor (beta chain) stems from a study of beta chain features in type 1 diabetes. Sequencing targeted expressed TCRB transcripts, as all isolated RNA had been reverse transcribed. Sequencing used immunoSEQ multiplex PCR; TCRdb keeps in-frame clones, though not all of them. This table holds hundreds of thousands of clones, 11% to 15% found once. V lost 4 bases, J lost 2 bases, and 1 base lay in between. The germline CDR1 and CDR2 sequences are SGHTA and FQGNSA. The CDR3 is made up of 11 amino acids. Findings and caveats of the study: The study found that naive, central memory and Treg TCRB repertoires appeared more similar in patients than in healthy donors. Fewer junction insertions and more nucleotide deletions appeared in type 1 diabetes patients. Shorter TCRB CDR3s, moderately but significantly so, were found in Type 1 diabetes patients in all four CD4+ subsets.

This clone occurred a few times. Its antigen is unknown. The sample has other DNA sequences that encode this CDR3 too. One heparinised draw of blood, averaging approximately 110 mL, came from each donor. Isolation of CD4+ naive, central memory, regulatory and stem cell-like memory cells was achieved by sorting via CD45RO/CCR7/CD25/CD127/CD95/CD27. The sequence was obtained from a man younger than 30 with type 1 diabetes. This sequence joins TRBV7-2 and TRBJ2-3; D ambiguous. Sequencing used naive CD4+ T cells from blood. CDR3 residues: CASSYTDTQYF. Here the CDR3 DNA reads TGTGCCAGCAGCTACACAGATACGCAGTATTTT.